These 23 T cell receptor beta chains came from one sample sequenced in a study of T cell repertoires in cytomegalovirus infection. TCRdb fed the reads into MiXCR, producing one record per CDR3 protein. The data hold about 680,000 distinct CDR3 sequences, with 20% to 25% observed a single time. Sample: CD8+ T cells from PBMCs. The receptors stem from a human donor in good health (CMV status not recorded). Some clones in this sample may be carry-over from other donors' samples.

This chain uses TRBV13 with TRBJ2-3; TRBD2 matches 8 bases. Germline V gene sequence: CDR1 PRHDT, CDR2 FYEKMQ (reference sequence). There are 17 residues in the CDR3. The ends lost 6 bases at V and 4 bases at J; junction bases unmatched: 15. The CDR3 is CASSTRGGGGPADTQYF. The CDR3, as DNA: TGTGCCAGCAGTACCCGGGGGGGCGGGGGGCCTGCAGATACGCAGTATTTT.

The chain combines TRBV5-5 with TRBJ1-2; TRBD1 matches 9 bases. Unmatched junction bases numbered 16, after V lost 9 bases and J lost 10 bases. The CDR3 is made up of 14 amino acids. Germline V gives CDR1 SGHKS, CDR2 YYEKEE (reference sequence). DNA for the CDR3: TGTGCCACTTCGGACAGGGGCGGCGAAAATGTCTACACCTTC. Its translation is CATSDRGGENVYTF.

This clonotype was seen a handful of times. This chain uses TRBV6-2 or TRBV6-3 with TRBJ2-1, with no clear D. The germline gives CDR1 MNHEY, CDR2 SVGEGT. With 7 bases removed from V and 11 bases from J, the gap between germline ends came to 15 bases. The CDR3 has 12 amino acids. The DNA of the CDR3 is TGTGCCAGCACTCCGCCCGGCTTAAAGCAGTTCTTC. Amino acid sequence: CASTPPGLKQFF.

The chain is built from TRBV7-6 and TRBJ1-5; 7 bases are shared with TRBD1. Germline CDR1 reads SGHVS; CDR2 reads FNYEAQ. The junction had 6 bases not matched to a gene; V was cut back by 4 bases and J by 0 bases. The CDR3 is 16 residues long. CDR3 sequence: CASSWGTADSNQPQHF. CDR3 DNA sequence: TGTGCCAGCAGCTGGGGGACAGCCGATAGCAATCAGCCCCAGCATTTT. The complete variable domain, with remaining parts taken from reference TRBV7-6 and TRBJ1-5, reads GAGVSQSPRYKVTKRGQDVALRCDPISGHVSLYWYRQALGQGPEFLTYFNYEAQQDKSGLPNDRFSAERPEGSISTLTIQRTEQRDSAMYRCASSWGTADSNQPQHFGDGTRLSIL.

V gene TRBV29-1 combines with J gene TRBJ2-1; D could derive from TRBD1 or TRBD2 (6 bases each). Germline CDR1 is SQVTM and CDR2 is ANQGSEA. This CDR3 region has 12 residues. Between the trimmed V and J ends, which lost 6 bases and 6 bases, there was a span of 12 bases. CDR3 region: CSVGGRGNEQFF. CDR3 in DNA: TGCAGCGTCGGGGGCAGGGGCAATGAGCAGTTCTTC.

The chain links TRBV7-9 to TRBJ1-5; D call uncertain. From germline, CDR1 is SEHNR and CDR2 FQNEAQ (reference sequence). The V end lost 5 bases, the J end lost 2 bases, and 22 bases lay between the germline ends. The CDR3 loop spans 18 amino acids. CDR3 sequence reads: CASSPELGVGRGNQPQHF. DNA of the CDR3: TGTGCCAGCAGCCCCGAATTGGGAGTTGGTCGGGGCAATCAGCCCCAGCATTTT.

The chain couples TRBV29-1 to TRBJ1-1; no clear D gene. The CDR3 is made up of 15 amino acids. CDR1 is SQVTM, CDR2 ANQGSEA, per germline. Trimming pared 0 bases from V and 1 base from J, leaving 12 bases between. In DNA, the CDR3 is TGCAGCGTTGAAGAGCTAGGGTGGAAGAACACTGAAGCTTTCTTT. It encodes CSVEELGWKNTEAFF.

A note on this clonotype: The junction does not match germline at one end; this may be a read error. J is TRBJ2-1 and V is TRBV28; tentatively, D is TRBD2 (5 bases). Germline V gene sequence: CDR1 MDHEN, CDR2 SYDVKM. This CDR3 region has 16 residues. Written as DNA, the CDR3 is TGTACCAGCATCCCGACTGGCCAGCGGTATAACAATGAGCAGTTCTTC. As protein: CTSIPTGQRYNNEQFF.

At least ten counts were recorded for this clonotype. The CDR3 nucleotides are TGTGCCAGCAGCGTGGGGGTTTTCGGCTCTGGGGCCAACGTCCTGACTTTC. Translated: CASSVGVFGSGANVLTF. V usage is TRBV7-8 and J usage is TRBJ2-6; D may be TRBD1 or TRBD2 (5 bases each). This CDR3 region has 17 residues. Trimming pared 5 bases from V and 0 bases from J, leaving 14 bases between. Germline V gene sequence: CDR1 SGHVS, CDR2 FQNEAQ.

This clonotype was counted between two and nine times. V gene TRBV7-9 combines with J gene TRBJ2-1, with D possibly being TRBD1 or TRBD2 (6 bases each). Germline loops: CDR1 SEHNR, CDR2 FQNEAQ (reference sequence). The CDR3 is 16 amino acids. V lost 11 bases to trimming and J lost 0 bases, with 20 bases between them. The CDR3 region has the DNA TGTGCCGGAAGGGGGGTGGCGCCGAGCTCCTACAATGAGCAGTTCTTC. It is translated as CAGRGVAPSSYNEQFF.

The J gene is TRBJ1-1, the V gene TRBV12-3 or TRBV12-4; TRBD1 matches at 7 bases. The length of the CDR3 is 15 residues. The trim removed 5 bases at V and 4 bases at J, leaving 10 bases unmatched. CDR3 loop: CASSPKYAGGTEAFF. For the CDR3, the DNA is TGTGCCAGCAGTCCAAAGTATGCAGGGGGCACTGAAGCTTTCTTT.

This clonotype was counted at least ten times. This rearrangement joins TRBV7-9 to TRBJ2-7; 8 bases line up with TRBD1. From germline, CDR1 is SEHNR and CDR2 FQNEAQ (reference sequence). The CDR3 has 16 amino acids. The junction had 12 bases not matched to a gene; V was cut back by 2 bases and J by 6 bases. CDR3 sequence: CASSLNGQGIFSEQYV. The DNA for the CDR3 is TGTGCCAGCAGCTTAAATGGACAGGGAATTTTCTCCGAGCAGTACGTC.

This clonotype was counted ten times or more. V and J are TRBV7-3 and TRBJ1-2, with D unresolved. The CDR3 is 15 residues long. Trimming shortened V by 0 bases and J by 5 bases, and 13 bases separated the two germline ends. Per the germline V gene, CDR1 is SGHTA and CDR2 is FQGTGA. DNA of the CDR3: TGTGCCAGCAGCTTAACGGGAGACCGGCGGTATGGCTACACCTTC. This encodes CASSLTGDRRYGYTF.

The sample holds a few counts of this clonotype. The rearrangement links TRBV7-2 to TRBJ2-4; TRBD2 matches 10 bases. CDR1 and CDR2 (germline): SGHTA, FQGNSA. The trim removed 1 base at V and 2 bases at J, leaving 2 bases unmatched. The CDR3 has 16 residues. The CDR3 region has the DNA TGTGCCAGCAGCTTAGAAGCGGGGGGGCCCAAAAACATTCAGTACTTC. The encoded protein is CASSLEAGGPKNIQYF.

V gene TRBV6-2 or TRBV6-3 combines with J gene TRBJ1-6; D gene unclear. Trimming shortened V by 2 bases and J by 10 bases, and 6 bases separated the two germline ends. The CDR3 runs 12 residues. Germline-derived CDR1 and CDR2 are MNHEY and SVGEGT. The CDR3 region is CASSYQRSPLHF. The CDR3 DNA follows: TGTGCCAGCAGTTACCAGAGATCACCCCTCCACTTT.

V usage is TRBV10-3 and J usage is TRBJ2-7; 7 bases match TRBD1. V trimming: 10 bases; J trimming: 5 bases; junction bases outside the gene matches: 8. CDR3 length equals 12 residues. In germline, CDR1 is ENHRY, CDR2 SYGVKD. CDR3 sequence reads: CASSDRVNEQYV. In DNA, the CDR3 is TGTGCCAGCTCTGACAGGGTCAACGAGCAGTACGTC.

This clonotype was observed many times. The chain is built from TRBV28 and TRBJ1-2, with TRBD1 as a possible D gene (6 bases). This CDR3 spans 13 amino acids. V lost 4 bases and J lost 4, with 10 bases in between. The germline V gene has CDR1 MDHEN and CDR2 SYDVKM. Written as DNA, the CDR3 is TGTGCCAGCAGTTGGTCGGACAGCTATGGCTACACCTTC. Translation gives CASSWSDSYGYTF.

This chain connects TRBV9 to TRBJ2-2; D remains ambiguous. Trimming took 5 bases from V and 5 from J, leaving 10 bases between them. The CDR3 has 13 residues. The V gene's germline CDR1 is SGDLS and CDR2 YYNGEE. The CDR3 protein is CASRTSGTGELFF. As DNA, the CDR3 is TGTGCCAGCAGGACCTCGGGTACCGGGGAGCTGTTTTTT.

This clonotype has at least ten counts. This chain connects TRBV4-1 to TRBJ1-1, with D perhaps matching TRBD1 (5 bases). The CDR3 extends over 16 amino acids. Germline values: CDR1 MGHRA, CDR2 YSYEKL. V lost 0 bases to trimming and J lost 11 bases, with 22 bases between them. The CDR3 sequence is CASSQDFGGNWLWAFF. CDR3 DNA sequence: TGCGCCAGCAGCCAAGACTTCGGGGGTAATTGGCTGTGGGCTTTCTTT.

This clonotype was seen only a few times. The chain joins TRBV29-1 to TRBJ1-2, with D perhaps matching TRBD1 (5 bases). The CDR3 runs to 15 residues. Germline CDR1 reads SQVTM; CDR2 reads ANQGSEA. The V end lost 0 bases, the J end lost 3 bases, and 14 bases lay between the germline ends. This CDR3 reads CSVEDFRPGYYGYTF. CDR3 DNA: TGCAGCGTTGAAGATTTCCGGCCAGGGTACTATGGCTACACCTTC.

Many counts were recorded for this clonotype. J is TRBJ1-4 and V is TRBV28; TRBD1 agrees at 7 bases. V lost 6 bases, J lost 4 bases, and 8 bases stayed unmatched. In germline, CDR1 is MDHEN, CDR2 SYDVKM. CDR3 length: 15 residues. Here the CDR3 reads CASSPTGHDNEKLFF. The CDR3 bases are TGTGCCAGCAGCCCGACAGGGCACGATAATGAAAAACTGTTTTTT.

The V call is TRBV15, the J call TRBJ1-1; D is perhaps TRBD1 (5 bases). The CDR3 covers 14 residues. Trimming pared 3 bases from V and 6 bases from J, leaving 14 bases between. Germline CDR1 LNHNV, CDR2 YYDKDF (reference sequence). In nucleotides, the CDR3 is TGTGCCACCAGCAGGTCCGGGACTGGAGCTGAAGCTTTCTTT. Its protein product is CATSRSGTGAEAFF.

V gene TRBV6-2 or TRBV6-3 combines with J gene TRBJ1-5, with 7 positions matching TRBD1. V lost 7 bases to trimming and J lost 7 bases; unmatched junction nucleotides: 19. The CDR3 runs to 17 residues. Germline V CDR1 and CDR2: MNHEY, SVGEGT. The CDR3 nucleotides read TGTGCCAGCAACCCTTTAAAATCGGGACAGATGCTACAGCCCCAGCATTTT. It specifies CASNPLKSGQMLQPQHF.